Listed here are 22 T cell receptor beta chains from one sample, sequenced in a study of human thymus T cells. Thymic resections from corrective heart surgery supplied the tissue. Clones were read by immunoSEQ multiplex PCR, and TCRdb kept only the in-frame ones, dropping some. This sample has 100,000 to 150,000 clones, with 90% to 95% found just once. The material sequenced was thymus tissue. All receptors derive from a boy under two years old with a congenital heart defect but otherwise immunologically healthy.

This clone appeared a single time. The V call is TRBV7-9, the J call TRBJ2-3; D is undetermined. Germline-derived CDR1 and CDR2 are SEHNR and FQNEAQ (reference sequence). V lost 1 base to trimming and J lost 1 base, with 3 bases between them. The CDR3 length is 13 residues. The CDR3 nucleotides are TGTGCCAGCAGCTTAGTGGGCACAGATACGCAGTATTTT. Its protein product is CASSLVGTDTQYF.

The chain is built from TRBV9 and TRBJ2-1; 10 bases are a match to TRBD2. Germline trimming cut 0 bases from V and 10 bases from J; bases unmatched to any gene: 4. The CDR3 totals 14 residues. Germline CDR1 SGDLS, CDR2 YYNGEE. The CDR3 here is CASSVGLAGPEQFF. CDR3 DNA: TGTGCCAGCAGCGTAGGACTAGCGGGCCCCGAGCAGTTCTTC.

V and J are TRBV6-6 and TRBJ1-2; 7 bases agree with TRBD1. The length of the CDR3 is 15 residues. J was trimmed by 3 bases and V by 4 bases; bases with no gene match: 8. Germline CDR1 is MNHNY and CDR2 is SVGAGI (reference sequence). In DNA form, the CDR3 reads TGTGCCAGCAGTTCCGGGGGGACAGCTTACTATGGCTACACCTTC. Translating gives CASSSGGTAYYGYTF.

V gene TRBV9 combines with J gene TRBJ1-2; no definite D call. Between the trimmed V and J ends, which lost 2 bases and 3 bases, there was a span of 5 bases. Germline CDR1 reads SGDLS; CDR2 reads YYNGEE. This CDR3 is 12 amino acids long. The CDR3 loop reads CASSVGDYGYTF. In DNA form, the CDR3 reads TGTGCCAGCAGCGTCGGGGACTATGGCTACACCTTC.

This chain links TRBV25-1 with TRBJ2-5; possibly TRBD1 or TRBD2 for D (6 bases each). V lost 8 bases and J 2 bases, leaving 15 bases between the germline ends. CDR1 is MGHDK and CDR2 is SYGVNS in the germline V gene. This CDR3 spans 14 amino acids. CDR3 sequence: CASRGGHAQETQYF. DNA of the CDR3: TGTGCCAGCCGAGGGGGGCATGCTCAAGAGACCCAGTACTTC.

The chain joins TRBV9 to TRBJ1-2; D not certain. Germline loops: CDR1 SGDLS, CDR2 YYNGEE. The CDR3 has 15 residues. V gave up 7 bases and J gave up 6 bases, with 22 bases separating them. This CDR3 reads CASLTLQTRANGYTF. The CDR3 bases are TGTGCCAGCTTGACCCTTCAGACAAGGGCGAATGGCTACACCTTC.

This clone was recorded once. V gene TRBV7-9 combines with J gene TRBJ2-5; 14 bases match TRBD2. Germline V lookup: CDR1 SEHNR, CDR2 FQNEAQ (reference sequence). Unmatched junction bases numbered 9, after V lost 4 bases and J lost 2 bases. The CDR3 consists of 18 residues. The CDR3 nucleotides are TGTGCCAGCAGCTGCGGGACTAGCGGGGGCCTAAATCAAGAGACCCAGTACTTC. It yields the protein CASSCGTSGGLNQETQYF. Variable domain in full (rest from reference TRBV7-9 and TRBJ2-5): DTGVSQNPRHKITKRGQNVTFRCDPISEHNRLYWYRQTLGQGPEFLTYFQNEAQLEKSRLLSDRFSAERPKGSFSTLEIQRTEQGDSAMYLCASSCGTSGGLNQETQYFGPGTRLLVL.

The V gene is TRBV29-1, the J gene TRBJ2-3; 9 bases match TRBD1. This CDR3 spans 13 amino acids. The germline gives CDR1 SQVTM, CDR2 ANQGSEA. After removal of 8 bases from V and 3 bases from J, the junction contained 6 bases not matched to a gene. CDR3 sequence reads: CSSNRGPTDTQYF. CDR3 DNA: TGCAGCTCTAACAGGGGGCCGACAGATACGCAGTATTTT.

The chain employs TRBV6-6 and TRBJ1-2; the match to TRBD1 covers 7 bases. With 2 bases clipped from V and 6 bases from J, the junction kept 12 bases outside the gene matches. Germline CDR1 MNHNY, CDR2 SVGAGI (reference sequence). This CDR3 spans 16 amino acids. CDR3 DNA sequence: TGTGCCAGCAGTTACCTACGGACAGGTGGGCTCGATGGCTACACCTTC. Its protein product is CASSYLRTGGLDGYTF.

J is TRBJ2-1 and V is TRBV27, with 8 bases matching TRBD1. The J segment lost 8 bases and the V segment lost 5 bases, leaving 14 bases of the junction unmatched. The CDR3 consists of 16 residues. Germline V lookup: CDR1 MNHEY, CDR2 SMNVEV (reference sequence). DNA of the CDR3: TGTGCCAGCAGTAAGTCAGGGACAGGCTGGGGCCATGAGCAGTTCTTC. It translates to CASSKSGTGWGHEQFF.

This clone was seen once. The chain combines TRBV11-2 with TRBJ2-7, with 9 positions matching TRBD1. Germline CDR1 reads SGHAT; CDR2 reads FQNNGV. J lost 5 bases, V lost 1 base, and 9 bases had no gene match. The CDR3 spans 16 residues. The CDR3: CASSLGAGTGKNEQYF. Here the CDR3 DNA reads TGTGCCAGCAGCTTAGGCGCAGGGACAGGGAAAAACGAGCAGTACTTC. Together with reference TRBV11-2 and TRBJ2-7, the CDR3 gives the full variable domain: EAGVAQSPRYKIIEKRQSVAFWCNPISGHATLYWYQQILGQGPKLLIQFQNNGVVDDSQLPKDRFSAERLKGVDSTLKIQPAKLEDSAVYLCASSLGAGTGKNEQYFGPGTRLTVT.

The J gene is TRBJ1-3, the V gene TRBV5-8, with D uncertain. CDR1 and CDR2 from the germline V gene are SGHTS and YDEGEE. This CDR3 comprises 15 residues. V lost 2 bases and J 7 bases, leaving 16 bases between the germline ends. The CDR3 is CASSFVYLMGNTIYF. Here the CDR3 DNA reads TGTGCCAGCAGCTTTGTGTACCTGATGGGTAACACCATATATTTT.

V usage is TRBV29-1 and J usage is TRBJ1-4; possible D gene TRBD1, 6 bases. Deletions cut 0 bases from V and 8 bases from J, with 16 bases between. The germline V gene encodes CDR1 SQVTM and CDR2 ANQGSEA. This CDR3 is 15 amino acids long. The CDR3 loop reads CSVEDLGAEGEKLFF. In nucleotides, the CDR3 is TGCAGCGTTGAAGATTTGGGGGCGGAAGGGGAAAAACTGTTTTTT.

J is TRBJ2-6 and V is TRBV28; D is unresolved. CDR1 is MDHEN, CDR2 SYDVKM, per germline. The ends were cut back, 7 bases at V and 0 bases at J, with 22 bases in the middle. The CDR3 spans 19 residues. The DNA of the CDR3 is TGTGCCAGCACTACCCTAGGGTTAAGCGCCACCTCTGGGGCCAACGTCCTGACTTTC. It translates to CASTTLGLSATSGANVLTF.

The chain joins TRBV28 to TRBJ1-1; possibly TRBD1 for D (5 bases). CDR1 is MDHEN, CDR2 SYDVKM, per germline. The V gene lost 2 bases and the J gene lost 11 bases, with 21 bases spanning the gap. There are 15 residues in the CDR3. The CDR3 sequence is CASSLGVATARVAFF. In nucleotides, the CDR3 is TGTGCCAGCAGTTTAGGGGTGGCGACAGCGAGAGTGGCTTTCTTT.

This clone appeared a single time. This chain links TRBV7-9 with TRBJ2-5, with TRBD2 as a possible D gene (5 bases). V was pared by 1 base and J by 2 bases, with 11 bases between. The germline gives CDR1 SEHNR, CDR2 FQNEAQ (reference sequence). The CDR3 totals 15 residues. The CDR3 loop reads CASSLVGGRQETQYF. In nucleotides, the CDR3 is TGTGCCAGCAGCTTAGTTGGCGGGCGTCAAGAGACCCAGTACTTC.

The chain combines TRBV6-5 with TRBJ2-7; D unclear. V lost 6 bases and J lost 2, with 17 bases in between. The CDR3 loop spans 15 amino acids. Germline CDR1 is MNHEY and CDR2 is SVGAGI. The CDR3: CASSPGHEATYEQYF. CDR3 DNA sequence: TGTGCCAGCAGCCCGGGCCACGAGGCGACCTACGAGCAGTACTTC.

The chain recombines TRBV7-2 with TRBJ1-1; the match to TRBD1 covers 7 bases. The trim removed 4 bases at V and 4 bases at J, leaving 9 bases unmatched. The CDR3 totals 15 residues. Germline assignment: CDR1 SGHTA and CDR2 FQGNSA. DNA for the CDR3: TGTGCCAGCAGCTGCACCACAGGGGAAGGCACTGAAGCTTTCTTT. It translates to CASSCTTGEGTEAFF.

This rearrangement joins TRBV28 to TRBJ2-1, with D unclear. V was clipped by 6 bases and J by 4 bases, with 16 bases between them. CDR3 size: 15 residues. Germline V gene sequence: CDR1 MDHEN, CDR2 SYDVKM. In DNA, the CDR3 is TGTGCCAGCAGCCCACGGCAGGTGAGGTACAATGAGCAGTTCTTC. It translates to CASSPRQVRYNEQFF. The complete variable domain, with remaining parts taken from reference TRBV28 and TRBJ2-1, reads DVKVTQSSRYLVKRTGEKVFLECVQDMDHENMFWYRQDPGLGLRLIYFSYDVKMKEKGDIPEGYSVSREKKERFSLILESASTNQTSMYLCASSPRQVRYNEQFFGPGTRLTVL.

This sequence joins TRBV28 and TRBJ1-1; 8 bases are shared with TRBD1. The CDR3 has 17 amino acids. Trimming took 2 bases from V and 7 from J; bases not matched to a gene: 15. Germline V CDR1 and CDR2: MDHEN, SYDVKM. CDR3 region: CASSLKSGGDRASEAFF. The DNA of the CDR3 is TGTGCCAGCAGTTTAAAGTCAGGGGGCGATCGAGCCAGTGAAGCTTTCTTT.

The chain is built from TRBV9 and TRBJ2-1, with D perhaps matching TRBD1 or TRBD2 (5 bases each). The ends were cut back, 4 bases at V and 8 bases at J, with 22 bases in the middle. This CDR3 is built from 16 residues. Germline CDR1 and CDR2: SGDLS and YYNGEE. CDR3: CASSPSRDHPFDEQFF. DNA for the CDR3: TGTGCCAGCAGCCCTAGCCGGGACCACCCCTTTGATGAGCAGTTCTTC.

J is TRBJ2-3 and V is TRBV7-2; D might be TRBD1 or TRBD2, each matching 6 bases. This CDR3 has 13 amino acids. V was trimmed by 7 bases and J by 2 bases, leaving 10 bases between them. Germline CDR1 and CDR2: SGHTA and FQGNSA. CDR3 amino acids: CASTGANTDTQYF. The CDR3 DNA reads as TGTGCCAGCACGGGGGCTAACACAGATACGCAGTATTTT.